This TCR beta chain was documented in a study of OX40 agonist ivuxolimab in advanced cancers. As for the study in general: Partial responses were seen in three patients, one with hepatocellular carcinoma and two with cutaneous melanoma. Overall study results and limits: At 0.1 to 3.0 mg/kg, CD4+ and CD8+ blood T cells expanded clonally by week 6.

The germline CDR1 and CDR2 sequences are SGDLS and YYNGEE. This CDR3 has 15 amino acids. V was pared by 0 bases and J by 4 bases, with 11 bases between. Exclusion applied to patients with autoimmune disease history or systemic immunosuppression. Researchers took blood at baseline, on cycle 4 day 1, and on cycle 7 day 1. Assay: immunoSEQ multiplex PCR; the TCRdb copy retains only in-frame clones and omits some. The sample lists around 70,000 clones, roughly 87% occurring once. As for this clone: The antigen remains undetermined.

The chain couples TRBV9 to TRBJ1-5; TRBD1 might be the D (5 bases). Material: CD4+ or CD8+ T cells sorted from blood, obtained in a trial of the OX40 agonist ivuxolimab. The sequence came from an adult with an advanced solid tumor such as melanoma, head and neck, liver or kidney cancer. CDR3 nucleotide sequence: TGTGCCAGCAGCGTAGGGGGCCTCCGGAATCAGCCCCAGCATTTT. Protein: CASSVGGLRNQPQHF. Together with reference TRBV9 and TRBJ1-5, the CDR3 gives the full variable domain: DSGVTQTPKHLITATGQRVTLRCSPRSGDLSVYWYQQSLDQGLQFLIQYYNGEERAKGNILERFSAQQFPDLHSELNLSSLELGDSALYFCASSVGGLRNQPQHFGDGTRLSIL.